This TCR beta chain was retrieved from a study of shared clonotypes between healthy human individuals. Study-level points and caveats: It was expected that sequencing depth would affect clonotype sharing among donors. Against clonotypes common to all four donors, non-shared ones had lower generation probabilities. Compared with memory subsets, naive subsets generally had larger estimated richness.

An approximately 200 ng quantity of DNA, 25,000 to 30,000 T cell genomes, went into the sorted-subset replicate PCRs. Sequencing was performed with immunoSEQ multiplex PCR; in TCRdb, only in-frame clones are kept and a portion is missing. The profile shows more than 500,000 clones, roughly 95% of them singletons. CDR1 and CDR2 from the germline V gene are SGHRS and YFSETQ. V was pared by 1 base and J by 4 bases, with 12 bases of the junction left unmatched. The CDR3 runs to 18 residues. With regard to this clone: No antigen is known for it.

V and J are TRBV5-1 and TRBJ2-1, with 9 bases fitting TRBD2. This receptor was taken from a woman in her 30s in good health. Sequencing was performed on naive CD4+ T cells sorted from blood. Subset in this sample: CD45RA+ positively selected. The CDR3 nucleotides read TGCGCCAGCAGCTTGCGGCGGGAGGGTAACCTCCCGTACAATGAGCAGTTCTTC. Amino acid sequence: CASSLRREGNLPYNEQFF.